The 22 T cell receptor beta chains reported below all come from one sample, sequenced in a study of blood T cells in healthy people across ages. A second PCR of 7 to 11 cycles used a sample-barcoded 5' primer and a J-beta primer mix. One entry per CDR3 protein results from TCRdb running MiXCR on the 5' RACE reads. The sample holds over a million distinct CDR3 sequences, roughly 45% seen once. Sequenced material: blood. These TCRs come from a woman in her late teens or twenties in good health.

This chain uses TRBV28 with TRBJ2-7; no clear D gene. The length of the CDR3 is 15 residues. V lost 3 bases to trimming and J lost 2 bases, with 14 bases between them. Germline V gene sequence: CDR1 MDHEN, CDR2 SYDVKM. The CDR3 sequence is CASSLGSSAPYEQYF. DNA of the CDR3: TGTGCCAGCAGTTTGGGGTCTTCTGCCCCCTACGAGCAGTACTTC.

The rearrangement links TRBV27 to TRBJ2-1; 7 nucleotides line up with TRBD2. The CDR3 is made up of 16 amino acids. Germline CDR1 reads MNHEY; CDR2 reads SMNVEV (reference sequence). V lost 2 bases to trimming and J lost 5 bases; unmatched junction nucleotides: 9. This CDR3 reads CASSLPGGGINNEQFF. Written as DNA, the CDR3 is TGTGCCAGCAGTTTACCTGGGGGAGGGATCAACAATGAGCAGTTCTTC.

This clonotype was detected a few times. This chain links TRBV28 with TRBJ2-5; D remains unclear. The CDR3 sequence is 12 residues long. CDR1 MDHEN and CDR2 SYDVKM come from the germline V gene. Trimming took 6 bases from V and 6 from J, leaving 11 bases between them. The CDR3 DNA reads TGTGCCAGCAGCAGCGAGTGGAAGACCCAGTACTTC. Protein: CASSSEWKTQYF.

In this sample, this clonotype turned up a few times. The chain's CDR3 is CASTKGGSLDTQYF. CDR3 bases: TGTGCCAGCACTAAGGGGGGATCCCTAGATACGCAGTATTTT. The chain employs TRBV7-2 and TRBJ2-3; D might be TRBD1 or TRBD2, each matching 6 bases. Trimming took off 7 bases at V and 5 bases at J, with 16 bases between the two ends. The CDR3 extends over 14 amino acids. In germline, CDR1 is SGHTA, CDR2 FQGNSA.

This chain joins TRBV6-4 and TRBJ1-2; maybe TRBD1 (6 bases). This CDR3 comprises 15 residues. Germline V lookup: CDR1 MRHNA, CDR2 SNTAGT. V was cut by 10 bases and J by 4 bases, with 22 bases left in between. The CDR3 nucleotides read TGTGCCACCGGGCACAGGGTAAAGGATAGCTATGGCTACACCTTC. Protein: CATGHRVKDSYGYTF.

The rearrangement links TRBV7-2 to TRBJ2-6; D ambiguous. V was clipped by 2 bases and J by 0 bases, with 11 bases between them. Germline V gene data show CDR1 as SGHTA and CDR2 as FQGNSA. This CDR3 contains 17 residues. The CDR3, as DNA: TGTGCCAGCAGCTTACCGCGGAAGCACTCTGGGGCCAACGTCCTGACTTTC. It yields the protein CASSLPRKHSGANVLTF.

This rearrangement joins TRBV6-2 or TRBV6-3 to TRBJ2-5; D is possibly TRBD2 (5 bases). The V gene lost 2 bases and the J gene lost 9 bases, with 7 bases spanning the gap. The CDR3 consists of 11 residues. The germline V gene has CDR1 MNHEY and CDR2 SVGEGT. The DNA of the CDR3 is TGTGCCAGCAGTTACCGGGATGCCCAGTACTTC. It encodes CASSYRDAQYF.

This chain links TRBV10-3 with TRBJ2-1; D may be TRBD2 (5 bases). V was cut by 0 bases and J by 4 bases, with 7 bases left in between. The CDR3 runs 14 residues. Germline V gene sequence: CDR1 ENHRY, CDR2 SYGVKD. DNA for the CDR3: TGTGCCATCAGTGAGTCGACGGGGTACAATGAGCAGTTCTTC. Translated, it gives CAISESTGYNEQFF.

This clonotype was observed at least ten times. The V call is TRBV7-9, the J call TRBJ2-7; possibly TRBD1 or TRBD2 for D (5 bases each). V was trimmed by 5 bases and J by 3 bases, leaving 14 bases between them. From germline, CDR1 is SEHNR and CDR2 FQNEAQ (reference sequence). CDR3 length equals 14 residues. Here the CDR3 reads CASSPSGANYEQYF. The DNA of the CDR3 is TGTGCCAGCAGCCCTTCCGGGGCGAACTACGAGCAGTACTTC. Full variable domain (rest looked up from reference TRBV7-9 and TRBJ2-7): DTGVSQNPRHKITKRGQNVTFRCDPISEHNRLYWYRQTLGQGPEFLTYFQNEAQLEKSRLLSDRFSAERPKGSFSTLEIQRTEQGDSAMYLCASSPSGANYEQYFGPGTRLTVT.

With respect to this clonotype: At one end, the junction sequence differs from germline, possibly due to a read error. This chain uses TRBV20-1 with TRBJ1-2, with TRBD1 identical over 7 bases. The germline V gene encodes CDR1 DFQATT and CDR2 SNEGSKA (reference sequence). This CDR3 has 14 amino acids. The CDR3 is CGARTDRDNYGYTF. The CDR3 region has the DNA TGCGGTGCTAGAACCGACAGGGACAACTATGGCTACACCTTC.

Worth noting for this clonotype: This may arise from a read error, as a much more abundant clone is one base away. In DNA, the CDR3 is TGTGCCAGCAGCCAGAGGACGGGGGCAAGCTCCTGCGAGCAGTACTTC. Its protein is CASSQRTGASSCEQYF. V and J are TRBV7-2 and TRBJ2-7; D may match TRBD1 or TRBD2 (6 bases each). The CDR3 length is 16 residues. Germline lookup yields CDR1 SGHTA and CDR2 FQGNSA.

This sequence joins TRBV29-1 and TRBJ1-5, with 8 bases lining up with TRBD1. Per germline, CDR1 SQVTM and CDR2 ANQGSEA. The CDR3 contains 14 residues. V was clipped by 4 bases and J by 7 bases; unmatched bases: 9. The CDR3 loop is CSVARTGKDQPQHF. The CDR3, as DNA: TGCAGCGTTGCTAGGACAGGGAAGGACCAGCCCCAGCATTTT.

The V call is TRBV25-1, the J call TRBJ2-6; D may correspond to TRBD1 or TRBD2 (5 bases each). In germline, CDR1 is MGHDK, CDR2 SYGVNS. V was shortened by 3 bases and J by 0 bases, with 15 bases between the two germline ends. The CDR3 runs 18 residues. The CDR3 coding sequence is TGTGCCAGCAGTGATCCCCGGGACCTTAGCTCTGGGGCCAACGTCCTGACTTTC. Translation: CASSDPRDLSSGANVLTF.

This chain connects TRBV29-1 to TRBJ2-3; no firm D call. The germline V gene encodes CDR1 SQVTM and CDR2 ANQGSEA. The CDR3 spans 15 residues. Between the trimmed V and J ends, which lost 6 bases and 0 bases, there was a span of 16 bases. The CDR3 bases are TGCAGCGTGCCGGGTGCGGCAGGCAGCACAGATACGCAGTATTTT. This gives the protein CSVPGAAGSTDTQYF.

The genes are TRBV6-6 and TRBJ1-2, with a possible D match to TRBD1 (5 bases). This CDR3 region has 12 residues. The germline V gene has CDR1 MNHNY and CDR2 SVGAGI (reference sequence). Trimming left V 7 bases short and J 13 bases short, with 19 bases between. CDR3 region: CASTPNWQGCTF. For the CDR3, the DNA is TGTGCCAGCACCCCCAATTGGCAGGGATGCACCTTC.

This clonotype showed up just a few times. This sequence joins TRBV5-5 and TRBJ1-2; maybe TRBD1 (5 bases). The CDR3 has 14 residues. V was cut by 3 bases and J by 1 base, with 10 bases left in between. From germline, CDR1 is SGHKS and CDR2 YYEKEE (reference sequence). CDR3 in DNA: TGTGCCAGCAGCTACGACCAGGGTAACTATGGCTACACCTTC. Translating gives CASSYDQGNYGYTF.

As to this clonotype: It is unclear where the CDR3 begins or ends on the DNA, so no DNA is shown, and the CDR3 is as TCRdb lists it. The gene calls are TRBV28 and TRBJ1-6; no DNA check was done on the table's D call, TRBD1. The CDR3 spans 16 residues, counting both ends. Germline V gives CDR1 MDHEN, CDR2 SYDVKM. CDR3: CASILGGVGASSPLHF.

This clonotype was counted between two and nine times. The chain uses TRBV2 and TRBJ2-1, with 9 bases aligning to TRBD2. V lost 6 bases and J lost 0; bases outside the gene matches: 6. The CDR3 covers 16 residues. Germline lookup yields CDR1 SNHLY and CDR2 FYNNEI. The CDR3 DNA follows: TGTGCCAGCAGGGGGACTAGCCGCGACTCCTACAATGAGCAGTTCTTC. Amino acids: CASRGTSRDSYNEQFF.

This clonotype was counted only a few times. This chain joins TRBV2 and TRBJ2-3; D unclear. This CDR3 has 14 amino acids. The V and J ends lost 3 bases and 0 bases respectively, with 7 bases between them. The germline gives CDR1 SNHLY, CDR2 FYNNEI. CDR3 region: CASSDSASTDTQYF. The CDR3 DNA follows: TGTGCCAGCAGTGATAGTGCGAGCACAGATACGCAGTATTTT. The variable domain in full, completed from reference TRBV2 and TRBJ2-3, reads EPEVTQTPSHQVTQMGQEVILRCVPISNHLYFYWYRQILGQKVEFLVSFYNNEISEKSEIFDDQFSVERPDGSNFTLKIRSTKLEDSAMYFCASSDSASTDTQYFGPGTRLTVL.

The rearrangement uses TRBV20-1 and TRBJ2-3; 10 bases line up with TRBD2. Germline V gene sequence: CDR1 DFQATT, CDR2 SNEGSKA (reference sequence). The CDR3 runs 13 residues. The CDR3 DNA reads as TGCAGCGAAGCGGGAGGGGGCACAGATACGCAGTATTTT. It yields the protein CSEAGGGTDTQYF.

The genes are TRBV29-1 and TRBJ1-1; D unresolved. The CDR3 spans 13 residues. With 3 bases removed from V and 6 bases from J, the gap between germline ends came to 14 bases. Germline V CDR1 and CDR2: SQVTM, ANQGSEA. CDR3 loop: CSVEEGRVPEAFF. CDR3 nucleotide sequence: TGCAGCGTTGAGGAAGGGAGGGTTCCTGAAGCTTTCTTT.

This clonotype appeared once. The chain carries TRBV10-3 and TRBJ1-2; 7 nucleotides align to TRBD1. The trim removed 6 bases at V and 4 bases at J, leaving 5 bases unmatched. The CDR3 spans 13 residues. Per germline, CDR1 ENHRY and CDR2 SYGVKD. The CDR3: CAISLQGTYGYTF. DNA for the CDR3: TGTGCCATCAGCTTACAGGGGACCTATGGCTACACCTTC.